This T cell receptor beta chain is drawn from a study of T-cell memory formation after mild COVID-19. Study background: TCR clusters were mostly confined to one donor each. Study conclusions and caveats: CD4+ bias marked clones expanding day 15 to 37, unlike balanced contracting clones.

TCRalpha and TCRbeta libraries used 5'RACE with constant-segment primers and UMIs. TCRdb called the 5' RACE reads again in MiXCR, with one record for every CDR3 protein. The data show around 90,000 distinct CDR3 sequences, with less than 15% seen just once and about 27% held by the top ten. Trimming took 3 bases from V and 9 from J, leaving 10 bases between them. The CDR3 totals 12 residues. Looked up from germline, CDR1 is SGDLS and CDR2 is YYNGEE. Concerning this clonotype: What it recognizes is unknown.

Sequenced input: PBMCs or a T cell subset sorted from them (not recorded which). The V call is TRBV9, the J call TRBJ2-1, with D tentatively TRBD1 or TRBD2 (5 bases each). The receptor was isolated from an adult woman who had mild COVID-19 (a few samples of this study predate the infection). Cell type and time point are not known. The CDR3 DNA reads as TGTGCCAGCAGCGGGGACGGCGGTGAGCAGTTCTTC. Its translation: CASSGDGGEQFF.